This TCR beta chain was documented in a study of blood T cell repertoires in COVID-19 (dated by TCRdb to the early 2020s). The study in broad terms: Samples covering the acute and convalescent phases of COVID-19 were provided by collaborators in the United States, Italy and Spain. The material from the prospective study consisted of cDNA or gDNA derived from T cells, B-cell-depleted T cells, or PBMCs. Subjects who had been exposed to COVID-19, were actively infected with it, or had recovered from it provided the deeply sampled blood TCRbeta repertoires that made up the dataset. The repertoires were released in a freely available public database intended as a resource for research on the immune response to SARS-CoV-2. The samples were drawn from the first 160 participants of the ongoing ImmuneRACE study and from 1,200 or so subjects provided by 6 global collaborators. A de-identified subject ID, COVID-19 status, age in years and sex were almost always included in the sample metadata. Where available, HLA class I and class II types were obtained from metadata supplied by the sample provider rather than from assay-based typing. General study outcomes and caveats: Clinical and demographic metadata were provided uncurated, with the amount varying by source and participant.

TCRbeta CDR3 regions were amplified from genomic DNA by means of the immunoSEQ Assay, a bias-controlled multiplex PCR. On the authors' methods: The number of nucleated cells in each sample was estimated by amplification of reference gene primers within the assay. To quantify the absolute abundance of each unique TCRbeta CDR3 rearrangement, sequence reads were collapsed and filtered. For each sample, productive Simpson clonality was calculated as the square root of Simpson's diversity index over productive rearrangements. TCRdb's version of the immuneACCESS table is confined to in-frame rearrangements and falls short of the full clone set. An unresolved V gene accounts for under half of the shortfall where checked; the remainder is of unknown origin. V, J and clone size reflect that table, while D and trimming were determined from the DNA. The sample table contains about 210,000 clones; only one count was recorded for roughly 89% of them. 10% of the sample comes from the top ten.

Turning to this clone: Its antigen has not been determined. Per-base quality was not reported, and no clone a single base away is much larger than it.

Including cysteine and phenylalanine, the CDR3 has 14 amino acids. Only the CDR3 part of the read is kept: 42 bases, read in frame from the first base. V ends up 5 bases short and J 8 bases short, with an unmatched junction base count of 11. Via the germline V gene, CDR1 is MDHEN and CDR2 SYDVKM. Participants in the prospective study were aged 18 to 89 years, lived in approximately 26 United States geographic areas, and enrolled through a virtual design. In the prospective study, cohorts were assigned on the basis of participant-reported clinical history obtained from a screening survey and a study questionnaire. In the prospective study, whole blood, serum and a nasopharyngeal or oropharyngeal swab were collected from each participant by mobile phlebotomists. Participants in the prospective study had the option to provide additional blood draws and questionnaires over a 2-month period. Before DNA extraction, blood samples from the prospective study were shipped at room temperature or frozen.

The sequence is built from TRBV28 and TRBJ1-2, and 7 junctional nucleotides match TRBD1. The clonotype was recovered from a man younger than 35 with acute COVID-19. Sequenced input: PBMCs or T cells enriched from blood (not recorded which). The nucleotide sequence reads TGTGCCAGCAGTCAGTTCCGGGACAGAGGGGGCTACACCTTC. Its coded protein is CASSQFRDRGGYTF.